One TCR beta chain is described in this entry. The antigen is unknown. The PCR had 60 Vbeta and 13 Jbeta primers. Measured with immunoSEQ multiplex PCR; TCRdb has only the in-frame clones, and not every one. The data contain 200,000 or so clones, roughly 87% of them singletons. This sample stems from a study of cytomegalovirus exposure and HLA in healthy donors. Study results and caveats: The study put 150 to 200 TCR beta chains on its list as cytomegalovirus-associated.

The sequenced sample was PBMCs. This clonotype was sampled from a girl less than two years old in good health and CMV-seronegative.

This CDR3 reads CASSLKYRGDEQYF. The DNA for the CDR3 is TGTGCCAGCAGTTTGAAATACAGGGGGGACGAGCAGTACTTC. V usage is TRBV27 and J usage is TRBJ2-7; the match to TRBD1 covers 8 bases. Looked up from germline, CDR1 is MNHEY and CDR2 is SMNVEV (reference sequence). CDR3 length: 14 amino acids. J gave up 5 bases and V 3 bases, and 6 bases lay outside the gene matches.